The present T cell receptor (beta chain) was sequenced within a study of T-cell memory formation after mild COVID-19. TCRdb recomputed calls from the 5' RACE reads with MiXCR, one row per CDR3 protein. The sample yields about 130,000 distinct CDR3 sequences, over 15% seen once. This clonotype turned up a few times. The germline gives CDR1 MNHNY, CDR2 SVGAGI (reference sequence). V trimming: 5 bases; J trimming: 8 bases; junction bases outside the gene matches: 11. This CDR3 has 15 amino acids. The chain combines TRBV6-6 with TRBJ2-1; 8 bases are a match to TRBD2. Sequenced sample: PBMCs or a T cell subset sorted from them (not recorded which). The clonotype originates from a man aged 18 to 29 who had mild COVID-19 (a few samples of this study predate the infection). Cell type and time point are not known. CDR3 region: CASSPPGTSYYEQFF. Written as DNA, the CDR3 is TGTGCCAGCAGTCCTCCCGGGACTAGTTACTATGAGCAGTTCTTC.